The 32 T cell receptor beta chains presented below share a single source sample, sequenced in a study of cytomegalovirus exposure and HLA in healthy donors. PCR primers comprised 60 Vbeta and 13 Jbeta primers. The data were produced by immunoSEQ multiplex PCR, yet TCRdb's version contains in-frame clones alone and is incomplete. The table includes approximately 120,000 clones, roughly 74% detected once. Material: PBMCs. These receptors came from a woman aged 45-65 years in good health and CMV-seropositive.

This clone was seen a few times. The chain carries TRBV4-2 and TRBJ2-1, with D hard to call. The length of the CDR3 is 15 residues. Germline V gives CDR1 LGHNA, CDR2 YNFKEQ. V dropped 0 bases and J dropped 2 bases, with 8 bases sitting between them. CDR3 sequence: CASSQDLVTYNEQFF. CDR3 DNA sequence: TGTGCCAGCAGCCAAGACCTAGTAACCTACAATGAGCAGTTCTTC.

A single count supports this clone. This chain connects TRBV10-1 to TRBJ1-5, with 10 bases fitting TRBD1. In germline, CDR1 is WNHNN, CDR2 SYGVQD (reference sequence). The CDR3 is made up of 15 amino acids. V trimming: 8 bases; J trimming: 3 bases; junction bases outside the gene matches: 7. The CDR3 loop is CASVDGTGDNQPQHF. As DNA, the CDR3 is TGCGCCAGCGTCGACGGGACAGGGGACAATCAGCCCCAGCATTTT.

This chain links TRBV11-2 with TRBJ2-2, with 8 bases aligning to TRBD1. Germline CDR1 and CDR2: SGHAT and FQNNGV. This CDR3 has 15 residues. The J segment lost 2 bases and the V segment lost 5 bases, leaving 4 bases of the junction unmatched. CDR3 bases: TGTGCCAGCAGCATCAGGGGGCCCAACACCGGGGAGCTGTTTTTT. This codes for CASSIRGPNTGELFF. Full variable domain (rest looked up from reference TRBV11-2 and TRBJ2-2): EAGVAQSPRYKIIEKRQSVAFWCNPISGHATLYWYQQILGQGPKLLIQFQNNGVVDDSQLPKDRFSAERLKGVDSTLKIQPAKLEDSAVYLCASSIRGPNTGELFFGEGSRLTVL.

This clone was found once. The chain recombines TRBV4-3 with TRBJ2-7; 9 positions agree with TRBD1. Trimming took 4 bases from V and 3 from J; bases not matched to a gene: 4. In germline, CDR1 is LGHNA, CDR2 YSLEER. This CDR3 has 14 amino acids. The CDR3 region is CASSRGQGYYEQYF. The CDR3 DNA is TGCGCCAGCAGCCGAGGACAGGGGTACTACGAGCAGTACTTC.

The CDR3 protein is CAISESNAYNEQFF. The CDR3 bases are TGTGCCATCAGTGAGTCGAACGCGTACAATGAGCAGTTCTTC. The chain is built from TRBV10-3 and TRBJ2-1, with D unresolved. Germline V gene data show CDR1 as ENHRY and CDR2 as SYGVKD. The CDR3 sequence is 14 residues long. Trimming cost V 0 bases and J 4 bases, with 7 bases left between them.

There are a few counts of this clone. This chain joins TRBV19 and TRBJ2-1; tentatively, D is TRBD1 (5 bases). With 4 bases removed from V and 2 bases from J, the gap between germline ends came to 12 bases. CDR1 and CDR2 from the germline V gene are LNHDA and SQIVND (reference sequence). CDR3 length: 15 residues. CDR3 amino acids: CASSSLTATYNEQFF. In DNA form, the CDR3 reads TGTGCCAGTAGTAGCCTGACAGCCACCTACAATGAGCAGTTCTTC.

The chain carries TRBV7-6 and TRBJ2-2, with 12 bases lining up with TRBD2. In germline, CDR1 is SGHVS, CDR2 FNYEAQ. Unmatched junction bases numbered 7, after V lost 4 bases and J lost 4 bases. This CDR3 spans 17 amino acids. Here the CDR3 DNA reads TGTGCCAGCAGCTGCGCCGGGACTAGCGGGTGCACCGGGGAGCTGTTTTTT. It is translated as CASSCAGTSGCTGELFF.

Worth noting for this clone: A read error may produce the germline difference seen at one junction end. The J gene is TRBJ2-1, the V gene TRBV2; TRBD2 matches at 8 bases. CDR1 and CDR2 (germline): SNHLY, FYNNEI. The CDR3 runs 16 residues. The CDR3 nucleotides are TGTGCCGGCAGTGGAGCCGGGACTAGAAGTACGTCTGAGCAGTTCTTC. Protein: CAGSGAGTRSTSEQFF. Filled out from reference TRBV2 and TRBJ2-1, the complete variable domain reads EPEVTQTPSHQVTQMGQEVILRCVPISNHLYFYWYRQILGQKVEFLVSFYNNEISEKSEIFDDQFSVERPDGSNFTLKIRSTKLEDSAMYFCAGSGAGTRSTSEQFFGPGTRLTVL.

The rearrangement links TRBV6-6 to TRBJ1-4; D call uncertain. V lost 7 bases and J lost 7, with 10 bases in between. Germline-derived CDR1 and CDR2 are MNHNY and SVGAGI (reference sequence). The CDR3 runs 12 residues. In DNA, the CDR3 is TGTGCCAGCATGAGTGTCGCTGAAAAACTGTTTTTT. This encodes CASMSVAEKLFF.

This sequence joins TRBV7-2 and TRBJ1-3; D possibly corresponds to TRBD1 (6 bases). Germline CDR1 reads SGHTA; CDR2 reads FQGNSA. The CDR3 has 15 residues. Trimming took 5 bases from V and 0 from J, leaving 11 bases between them. Here the CDR3 DNA reads TGTGCCAGCAGCATCGACAGGTCCTCTGGAAACACCATATATTTT. Its protein product is CASSIDRSSGNTIYF.

This CDR3 reads CASRLADTQYF. The CDR3 DNA sequence: TGTGCCAGCAGACTAGCGGATACGCAGTATTTT. The chain links TRBV6-6 to TRBJ2-3; 7 positions agree with TRBD2. Germline V gene data show CDR1 as MNHNY and CDR2 as SVGAGI (reference sequence). The CDR3 sequence is 11 residues long. J lost 6 bases, V lost 6 bases, and 0 bases had no gene match.

This clone was counted only a few times. V is TRBV7-2 and J is TRBJ1-5; no definite D call. This CDR3 has 13 residues. V shed 1 base and J shed 15 bases, with 16 bases lying between them. The germline CDR1 and CDR2 sequences are SGHTA and FQGNSA. This chain's CDR3 is CASSLDVRQVMHF. The CDR3 nucleotides are TGTGCCAGCAGCTTAGATGTCAGGCAGGTAATGCATTTT.

The CDR3 loop reads CAWNIIGRGSETQYF. CDR3 bases: TGTGCCTGGAACATTATTGGGAGAGGTTCTGAGACCCAGTACTTC. The rearrangement uses TRBV30 and TRBJ2-5, with D perhaps TRBD2 (5 bases). The V end lost 4 bases, the J end lost 5 bases, and 20 bases lay between the germline ends. Germline lookup yields CDR1 GTSNPN and CDR2 SVGIG (reference sequence). This CDR3 has 15 amino acids. Drawing the rest from reference TRBV30 and TRBJ2-5, the complete variable domain is SQTIHQWPATLVQPVGSPLSLECTVEGTSNPNLYWYRQAAGRGLQLLFYSVGIGQISSEVPQNLSASRPQDRQFILSSKKLLLSDSGFYLCAWNIIGRGSETQYFGPGTRLLVL.

CDR3 sequence reads: CASSLARETQYF. The CDR3, as DNA: TGCGCCAGCAGCTTGGCCCGAGAGACCCAGTACTTC. The genes are TRBV5-1 and TRBJ2-5; D uncertain. The CDR3 loop spans 12 amino acids. Germline CDR1 reads SGHRS; CDR2 reads YFSETQ. Deletions cut 0 bases from V and 4 bases from J, with 4 bases between.

V is TRBV6-5 and J is TRBJ2-2, with D tentatively TRBD2 (5 bases). The germline V gene has CDR1 MNHEY and CDR2 SVGAGI. The CDR3 length is 14 residues. V lost 6 bases and J lost 0, with 8 bases in between. The chain's CDR3 is CASRPGTNTGELFF. The CDR3 region has the DNA TGTGCCAGCAGGCCGGGGACGAACACCGGGGAGCTGTTTTTT.

V usage is TRBV5-1 and J usage is TRBJ1-4, with 7 bases identical to TRBD1. Looked up from germline, CDR1 is SGHRS and CDR2 is YFSETQ. The CDR3 spans 14 residues. The J segment lost 5 bases and the V segment lost 3 bases, leaving 4 bases of the junction unmatched. The CDR3 DNA is TGCGCCAGCAGCTCCACGACAGGGAATGAAAAACTGTTTTTT. Translating gives CASSSTTGNEKLFF.

This rearrangement joins TRBV11-3 to TRBJ2-3, with 11 bases matching TRBD2. There are 17 residues in the CDR3. The germline V gene has CDR1 SGHNT and CDR2 YENEEA. The trim removed 1 base at V and 5 bases at J, leaving 8 bases unmatched. The CDR3 DNA sequence: TGTGCCAGCAGCTTAGGTCTAGCGGGGGGTCCCTTAGATACGCAGTATTTT. It specifies CASSLGLAGGPLDTQYF. Variable domain in full (rest from reference TRBV11-3 and TRBJ2-3): EAGVVQSPRYKIIEKKQPVAFWCNPISGHNTLYWYLQNLGQGPELLIRYENEEAVDDSQLPKDRFSAERLKGVDSTLKIQPAELGDSAVYLCASSLGLAGGPLDTQYFGPGTRLTVL.

The chain joins TRBV18 to TRBJ1-1; tentative D call: TRBD1 (6 bases). Germline lookup yields CDR1 KGHSH and CDR2 LQKENI. This CDR3 contains 14 residues. V lost 5 bases to trimming and J lost 4 bases, with 14 bases between them. CDR3 region: CASSWEGGPTEAFF. The CDR3 bases are TGTGCCAGCTCATGGGAGGGGGGACCCACTGAAGCTTTCTTT.

The rearrangement uses TRBV4-2 and TRBJ1-1; D perhaps matches TRBD1 (6 bases). V lost 4 bases to trimming and J lost 1 base, with 13 bases between them. CDR3 size: 15 residues. Germline CDR1 reads LGHNA; CDR2 reads YNFKEQ. The CDR3 nucleotides are TGTGCCAGCAGCCTAAGGACAGAGACGAACACTGAAGCTTTCTTT. This codes for CASSLRTETNTEAFF.

The rearrangement links TRBV6-1 to TRBJ2-1; D possibly corresponds to TRBD2 (5 bases). Trimming shortened V by 6 bases and J by 8 bases, and 17 bases separated the two germline ends. The CDR3 contains 14 residues. Germline lookup yields CDR1 MNHNS and CDR2 SASEGT. CDR3 nucleotide sequence: TGTGCCAGCAGCCGCCTGTTGGAGGCGGATGAGCAGTTCTTC. It specifies CASSRLLEADEQFF.

The genes are TRBV30 and TRBJ2-3; 8 bases align to TRBD2. J lost 4 bases, V lost 0 bases, and 18 bases had no gene match. This CDR3 is 19 amino acids long. The germline V gene encodes CDR1 GTSNPN and CDR2 SVGIG (reference sequence). CDR3 protein: CAWSVIRTSGAFKADTQYF. As DNA, the CDR3 is TGTGCCTGGAGTGTAATCCGTACTAGCGGAGCTTTTAAGGCAGATACGCAGTATTTT.

The V call is TRBV18, the J call TRBJ2-3; TRBD2 matches 9 bases. Trimming at V came to 5 bases and at J to 3 bases, leaving 15 bases not matched to a gene. CDR1 and CDR2 (germline): KGHSH, LQKENI. This CDR3 has 18 amino acids. Here the CDR3 DNA reads TGTGCCAGCTCATCACTCGGCCGCGGGGGGGTTGCGACAGATACGCAGTATTTT. Its protein is CASSSLGRGGVATDTQYF.

This clone has a single count. The J gene is TRBJ2-1, the V gene TRBV5-3; 12 nucleotides agree with TRBD2. TRBV5-3 is an ORF; its function is uncertain. V lost 4 bases to trimming and J lost 0 bases; unmatched junction nucleotides: 11. The CDR3 extends over 19 amino acids. The CDR3 DNA reads as TGTGCCAGAAGCCCCAGGACTAGCGGGGTTCCACACTCCTACAATGAGCAGTTCTTC. Its translation is CARSPRTSGVPHSYNEQFF.

The chain recombines TRBV28 with TRBJ2-7; 10 bases line up with TRBD2. The CDR3 consists of 15 residues. Trimming took 7 bases from V and 2 from J; bases not matched to a gene: 8. Germline V gene lookup returns CDR1 MDHEN and CDR2 SYDVKM. The CDR3 nucleotides are TGTGCCAGCACCACGAGCGGGGGGGTAACCTACGAGCAGTACTTC. Protein product: CASTTSGGVTYEQYF.

The DNA of the CDR3 is TGCAGTGCTAGCGCAGGTGGCTACACCTTC. Its protein product is CSASAGGYTF. V and J are TRBV20-1 and TRBJ1-2; D call uncertain. The CDR3 consists of 10 residues. V gave up 3 bases and J gave up 7 bases, with 6 bases separating them. Germline V gene data show CDR1 as DFQATT and CDR2 as SNEGSKA (reference sequence).

The CDR3 is CASSGQGGSSNQPQHF. As DNA, the CDR3 is TGTGCCAGCAGTGGACAGGGGGGGTCAAGCAATCAGCCCCAGCATTTT. J is TRBJ1-5 and V is TRBV2, with TRBD1 identical over 9 bases. V lost 4 bases to trimming and J lost 1 base; unmatched junction nucleotides: 5. The germline V gene has CDR1 SNHLY and CDR2 FYNNEI. This CDR3 is built from 16 residues.

This chain links TRBV5-1 with TRBJ1-4; D possibly corresponds to TRBD1 (5 bases). V was cut by 4 bases and J by 3 bases, with 13 bases left in between. The germline CDR1 and CDR2 sequences are SGHRS and YFSETQ. The CDR3 covers 15 residues. CDR3 loop: CASSPGTHPNEKLFF. Written as DNA, the CDR3 is TGCGCCAGCAGCCCGGGGACTCACCCTAATGAAAAACTGTTTTTT. Full variable domain (rest looked up from reference TRBV5-1 and TRBJ1-4): KAGVTQTPRYLIKTRGQQVTLSCSPISGHRSVSWYQQTPGQGLQFLFEYFSETQRNKGNFPGRFSGRQFSNSRSEMNVSTLELGDSALYLCASSPGTHPNEKLFFGSGTQLSVL.

The chain carries TRBV5-1 and TRBJ2-7, with 8 bases aligning to TRBD2. The length of the CDR3 is 14 residues. V lost 3 bases, J lost 5 bases, and 7 bases stayed unmatched. CDR1 and CDR2 from the germline V gene are SGHRS and YFSETQ. The CDR3 sequence: CASSSREGEDEQYF. As DNA, the CDR3 is TGCGCCAGCAGCTCTCGGGAGGGAGAGGACGAGCAGTACTTC. Looking up the rest from reference TRBV5-1 and TRBJ2-7 gives the full variable domain: KAGVTQTPRYLIKTRGQQVTLSCSPISGHRSVSWYQQTPGQGLQFLFEYFSETQRNKGNFPGRFSGRQFSNSRSEMNVSTLELGDSALYLCASSSREGEDEQYFGPGTRLTVT.

The chain has TRBV2 and TRBJ2-7; D uncertain. The length of the CDR3 is 12 residues. Germline V lookup: CDR1 SNHLY, CDR2 FYNNEI. V was pared by 4 bases and J by 1 base, with 5 bases between. The CDR3: CASSASSYEQYF. As DNA, the CDR3 is TGTGCCAGCAGTGCCAGTTCCTACGAGCAGTACTTC.

The V call is TRBV2, the J call TRBJ2-7; TRBD1 matches at 7 bases. The CDR3 consists of 15 residues. With V trimmed by 6 bases and J by 7 bases, 15 bases remained unmatched. The V gene's germline CDR1 is SNHLY and CDR2 FYNNEI. The CDR3 loop reads CASSGNGQASEEQYF. CDR3 in DNA: TGTGCCAGCAGCGGGAACGGACAGGCTTCGGAAGAGCAGTACTTC.

The chain recombines TRBV6-1 with TRBJ2-5; the match to TRBD1 covers 7 bases. CDR3 length equals 14 residues. Trimming removed 7 bases from V and 2 bases from J; junction bases left unmatched: 7. From germline, CDR1 is MNHNS and CDR2 SASEGT. The CDR3 DNA follows: TGTGCCAGCACTAGGAACAGGGGTCAAGAGACCCAGTACTTC. Protein product: CASTRNRGQETQYF.

The chain recombines TRBV29-1 with TRBJ2-5, with D possibly being TRBD2 (7 bases). V shed 7 bases and J shed 1 base, with 16 bases lying between them. Germline V gene data show CDR1 as SQVTM and CDR2 as ANQGSEA. The CDR3 is made up of 14 amino acids. CDR3 loop: CSAAYGGPQETQYF. The CDR3 region has the DNA TGCAGCGCTGCCTACGGGGGGCCCCAAGAGACCCAGTACTTC.